The TCR beta chain described here comes from a study of memory CD4+ T cells and cytomegalovirus serostatus. Study-wide context: Healthy Belgian adult donors included nine or ten CMV-positive and more than 20 CMV-negative people.

The repertoire was sequenced with immunoSEQ multiplex PCR; TCRdb's copy has only in-frame clones and lacks some. The table records approximately 44,000 clones, 60% to 85% of them present only once. In this sample, this clone turned up a few times. The sort gate was single viable CD3+CD4+CD8-CD45RO+ cells for memory CD4+ T cells. The CDR3 contains 13 residues. Germline V gene sequence: CDR1 SNHLY, CDR2 FYNNEI. V lost 6 bases and J 9 bases, leaving 15 bases between the germline ends. This receptor was obtained from an adult in good health and CMV-seronegative. This chain links TRBV2 with TRBJ1-5; D is unresolved. Sequencing was done on a sample of memory CD4+ T cells from blood. The CDR3 DNA is TGTGCCAGCAGCCCCGCGCCTCGTCTGCCCCAGCATTTT. Translated, it gives CASSPAPRLPQHF.